The source of this T cell receptor (beta chain) is a study of cytotoxic CD8 clonotypes in ibrutinib-treated CLL. For the study at large: Productive templates per sample averaged approximately 250,000; productive rearrangements, 75,000 to 100,000. Study-wide points: At progression, clonality fell back toward baseline after rising at ibrutinib response.

As concerns this clone: Its cognate antigen is unknown.

Clones were read by immunoSEQ multiplex PCR, and TCRdb kept only the in-frame ones, dropping some. The table includes more than 110,000 clones, about three quarters detected once. Germline V gene data show CDR1 as SGDLS and CDR2 as YYNGEE. The CDR3 spans 14 residues. The ends were cut back, 4 bases at V and 5 bases at J, with 15 bases in the middle. The TCR originated in a human donor with chronic lymphocytic leukemia. Sequenced material: PBMCs, taken after 24 months of ibrutinib treatment. The genes are TRBV9 and TRBJ2-5; the D call may be TRBD1 or TRBD2 (6 bases each). This CDR3 reads CASSPRLGGETQYF. The DNA for the CDR3 is TGTGCCAGCAGCCCGCGACTAGGGGGGGAGACCCAGTACTTC. Looking up the rest from reference TRBV9 and TRBJ2-5 gives the full variable domain: DSGVTQTPKHLITATGQRVTLRCSPRSGDLSVYWYQQSLDQGLQFLIQYYNGEERAKGNILERFSAQQFPDLHSELNLSSLELGDSALYFCASSPRLGGETQYFGPGTRLLVL.